Detailed here is one T cell receptor (beta chain). As yet, its antigen is unknown. The data were taken from a study of shared clonotypes between healthy human individuals. Study information: A donor's plate count was three for CD4 naive and three for CD4 memory; CD8 naive had two and CD8 memory one.

The V segment lost 3 bases and the J segment 5 bases; nucleotides outside the gene matches: 12. The CDR3 length is 16 residues. The germline gives CDR1 SGDLS, CDR2 YYNGEE. Sequenced by immunoSEQ multiplex PCR; TCRdb stores in-frame clones only, minus some. In the table there are about 2 million clones, less than 95% of which are singletons. The naive CD8 population came from CD45RO-negative cells selected for CCR7, without terminally differentiated effector memory CD45RA+ cells. The donor population consisted of healthy HIV-negative adults with no recent acute infections or vaccinations. General study findings and limits: Across subsets, estimated richness was generally greater for naive than for memory populations.

The TCR comes from a man between 18 and 35 years old in good health. The V and J genes are TRBV9 and TRBJ2-7; 9 bases are shared with TRBD1. The specimen was naive CD8+ T cells sorted from blood. CDR3 sequence reads: CASSATGTGLFHEQYF. DNA of the CDR3: TGTGCCAGCAGCGCCACCGGGACAGGGTTATTCCACGAGCAGTACTTC.